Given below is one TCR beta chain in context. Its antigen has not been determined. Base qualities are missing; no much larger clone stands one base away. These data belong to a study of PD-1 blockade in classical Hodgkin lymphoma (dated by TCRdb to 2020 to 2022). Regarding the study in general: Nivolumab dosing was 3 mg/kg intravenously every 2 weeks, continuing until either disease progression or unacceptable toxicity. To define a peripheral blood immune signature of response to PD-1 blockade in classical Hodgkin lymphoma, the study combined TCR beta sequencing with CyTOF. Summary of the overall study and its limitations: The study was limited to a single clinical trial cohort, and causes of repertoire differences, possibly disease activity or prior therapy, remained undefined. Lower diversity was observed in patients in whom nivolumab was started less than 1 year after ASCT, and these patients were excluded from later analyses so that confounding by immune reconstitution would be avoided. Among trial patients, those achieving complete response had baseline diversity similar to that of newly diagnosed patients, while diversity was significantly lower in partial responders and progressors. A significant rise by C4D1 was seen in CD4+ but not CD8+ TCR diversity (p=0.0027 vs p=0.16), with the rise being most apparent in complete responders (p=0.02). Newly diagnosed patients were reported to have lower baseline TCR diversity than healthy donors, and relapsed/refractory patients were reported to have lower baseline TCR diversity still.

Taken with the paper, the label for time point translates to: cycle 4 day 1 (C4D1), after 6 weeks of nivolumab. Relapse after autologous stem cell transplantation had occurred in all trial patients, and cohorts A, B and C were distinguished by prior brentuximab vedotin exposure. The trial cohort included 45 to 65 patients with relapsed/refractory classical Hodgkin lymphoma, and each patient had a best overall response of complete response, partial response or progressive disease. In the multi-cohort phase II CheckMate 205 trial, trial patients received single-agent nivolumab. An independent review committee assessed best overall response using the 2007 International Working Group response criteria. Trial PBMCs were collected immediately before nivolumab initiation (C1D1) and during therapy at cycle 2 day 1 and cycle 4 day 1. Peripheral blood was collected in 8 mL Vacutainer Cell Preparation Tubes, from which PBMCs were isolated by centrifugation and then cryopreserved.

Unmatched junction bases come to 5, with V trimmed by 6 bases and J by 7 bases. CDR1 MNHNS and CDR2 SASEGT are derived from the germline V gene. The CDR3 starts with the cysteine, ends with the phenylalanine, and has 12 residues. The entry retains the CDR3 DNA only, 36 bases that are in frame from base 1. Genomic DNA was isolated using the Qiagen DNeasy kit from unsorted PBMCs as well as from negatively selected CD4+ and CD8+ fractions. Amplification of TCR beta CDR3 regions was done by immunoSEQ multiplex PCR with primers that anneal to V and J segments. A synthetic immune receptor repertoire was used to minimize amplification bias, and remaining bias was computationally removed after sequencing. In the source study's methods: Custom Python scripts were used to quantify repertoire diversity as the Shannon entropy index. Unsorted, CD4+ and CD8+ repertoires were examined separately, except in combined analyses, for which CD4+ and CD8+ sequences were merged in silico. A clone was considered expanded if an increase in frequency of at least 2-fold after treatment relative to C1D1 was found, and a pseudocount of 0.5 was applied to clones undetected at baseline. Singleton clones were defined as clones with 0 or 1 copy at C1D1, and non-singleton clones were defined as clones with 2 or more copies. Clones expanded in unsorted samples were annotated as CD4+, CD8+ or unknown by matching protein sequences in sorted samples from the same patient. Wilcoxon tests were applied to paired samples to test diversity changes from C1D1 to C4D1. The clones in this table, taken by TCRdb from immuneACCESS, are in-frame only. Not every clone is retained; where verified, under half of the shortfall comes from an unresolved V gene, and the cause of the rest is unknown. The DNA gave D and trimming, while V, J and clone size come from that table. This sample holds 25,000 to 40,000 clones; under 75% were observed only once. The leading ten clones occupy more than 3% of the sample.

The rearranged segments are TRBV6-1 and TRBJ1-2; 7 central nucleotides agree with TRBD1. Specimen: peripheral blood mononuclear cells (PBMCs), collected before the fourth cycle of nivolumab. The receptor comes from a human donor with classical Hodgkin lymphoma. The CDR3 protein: CASRPGQTGYTF. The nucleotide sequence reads TGTGCCAGCAGGCCGGGACAGACTGGCTACACCTTC.